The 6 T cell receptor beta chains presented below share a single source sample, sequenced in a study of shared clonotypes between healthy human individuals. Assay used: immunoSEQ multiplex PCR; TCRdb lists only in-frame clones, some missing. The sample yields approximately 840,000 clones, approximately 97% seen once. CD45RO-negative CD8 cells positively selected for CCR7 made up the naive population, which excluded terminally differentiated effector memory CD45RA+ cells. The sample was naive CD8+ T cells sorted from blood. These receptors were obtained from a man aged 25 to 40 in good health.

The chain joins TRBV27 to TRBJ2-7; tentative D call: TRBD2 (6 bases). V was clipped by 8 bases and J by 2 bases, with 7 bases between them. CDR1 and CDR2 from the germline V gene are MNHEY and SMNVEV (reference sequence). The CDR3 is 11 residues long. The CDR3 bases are TGTGCCAGCCGACTAGCCTACGAGCAGTACTTC. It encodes CASRLAYEQYF.

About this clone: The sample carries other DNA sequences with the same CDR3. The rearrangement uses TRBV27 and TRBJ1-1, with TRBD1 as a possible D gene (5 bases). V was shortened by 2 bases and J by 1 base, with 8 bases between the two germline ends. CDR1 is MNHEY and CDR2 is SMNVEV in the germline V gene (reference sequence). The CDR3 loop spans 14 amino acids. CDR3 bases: TGTGCCAGCAGTTTACGAGGGGAGAACACTGAAGCTTTCTTT. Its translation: CASSLRGENTEAFF.

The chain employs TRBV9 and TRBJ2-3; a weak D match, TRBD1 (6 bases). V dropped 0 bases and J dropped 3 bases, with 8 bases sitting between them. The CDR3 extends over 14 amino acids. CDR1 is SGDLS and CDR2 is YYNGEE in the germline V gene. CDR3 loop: CASSVDRVTDTQYF. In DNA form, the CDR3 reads TGTGCCAGCAGCGTAGACAGGGTGACAGATACGCAGTATTTT.

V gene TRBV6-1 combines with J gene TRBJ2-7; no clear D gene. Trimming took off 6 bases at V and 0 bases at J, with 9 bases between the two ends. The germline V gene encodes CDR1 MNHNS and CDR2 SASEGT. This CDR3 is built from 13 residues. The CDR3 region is CASRDLSSYEQYF. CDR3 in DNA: TGTGCCAGCAGGGACCTTTCCTCCTACGAGCAGTACTTC.

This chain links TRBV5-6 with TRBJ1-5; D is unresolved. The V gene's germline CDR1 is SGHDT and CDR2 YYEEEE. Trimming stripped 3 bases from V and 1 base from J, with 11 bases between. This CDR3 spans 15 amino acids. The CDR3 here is CASSSRRRSNQPQHF. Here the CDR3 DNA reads TGTGCCAGCAGCTCACGGAGGCGGAGCAATCAGCCCCAGCATTTT.

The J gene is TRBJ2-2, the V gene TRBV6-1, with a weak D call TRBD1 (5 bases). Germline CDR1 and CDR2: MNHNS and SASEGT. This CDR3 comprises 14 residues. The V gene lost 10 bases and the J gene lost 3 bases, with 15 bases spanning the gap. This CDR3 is CATPRDSDTGELFF. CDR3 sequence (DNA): TGTGCCACCCCCAGGGATTCGGACACCGGGGAGCTGTTTTTT.